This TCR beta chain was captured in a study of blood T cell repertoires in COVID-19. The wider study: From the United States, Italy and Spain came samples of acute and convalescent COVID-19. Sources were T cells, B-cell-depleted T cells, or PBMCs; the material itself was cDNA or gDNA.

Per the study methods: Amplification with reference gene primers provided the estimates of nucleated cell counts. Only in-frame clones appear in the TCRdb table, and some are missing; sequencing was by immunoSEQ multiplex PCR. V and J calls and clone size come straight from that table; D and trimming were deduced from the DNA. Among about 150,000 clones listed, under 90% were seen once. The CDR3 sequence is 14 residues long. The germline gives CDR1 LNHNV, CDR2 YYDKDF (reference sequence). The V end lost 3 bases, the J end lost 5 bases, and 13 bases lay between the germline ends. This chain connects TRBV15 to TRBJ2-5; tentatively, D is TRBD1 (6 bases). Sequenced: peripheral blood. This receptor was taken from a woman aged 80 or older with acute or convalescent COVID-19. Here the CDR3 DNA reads TGTGCCACCAGCAGGACAGGTCTGCGGGAGACCCAGTACTTC. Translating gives CATSRTGLRETQYF.